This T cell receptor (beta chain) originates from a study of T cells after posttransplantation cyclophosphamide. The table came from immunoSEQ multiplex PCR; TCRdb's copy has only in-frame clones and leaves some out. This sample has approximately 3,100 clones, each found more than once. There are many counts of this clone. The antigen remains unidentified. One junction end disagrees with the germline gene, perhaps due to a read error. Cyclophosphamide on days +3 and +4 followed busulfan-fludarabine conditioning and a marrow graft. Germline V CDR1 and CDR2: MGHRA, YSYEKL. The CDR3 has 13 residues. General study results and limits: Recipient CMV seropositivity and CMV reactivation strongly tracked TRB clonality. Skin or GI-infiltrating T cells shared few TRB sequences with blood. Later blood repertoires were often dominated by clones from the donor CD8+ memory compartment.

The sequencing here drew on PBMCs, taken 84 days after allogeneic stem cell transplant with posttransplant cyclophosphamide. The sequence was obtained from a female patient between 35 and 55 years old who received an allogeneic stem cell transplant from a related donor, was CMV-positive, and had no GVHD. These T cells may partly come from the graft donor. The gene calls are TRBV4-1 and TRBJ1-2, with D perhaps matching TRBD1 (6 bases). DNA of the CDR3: TGCGCCAGCAGCCAACCGCCCGGCGGGGGCCGTCTCTTC. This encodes CASSQPPGGGRLF.